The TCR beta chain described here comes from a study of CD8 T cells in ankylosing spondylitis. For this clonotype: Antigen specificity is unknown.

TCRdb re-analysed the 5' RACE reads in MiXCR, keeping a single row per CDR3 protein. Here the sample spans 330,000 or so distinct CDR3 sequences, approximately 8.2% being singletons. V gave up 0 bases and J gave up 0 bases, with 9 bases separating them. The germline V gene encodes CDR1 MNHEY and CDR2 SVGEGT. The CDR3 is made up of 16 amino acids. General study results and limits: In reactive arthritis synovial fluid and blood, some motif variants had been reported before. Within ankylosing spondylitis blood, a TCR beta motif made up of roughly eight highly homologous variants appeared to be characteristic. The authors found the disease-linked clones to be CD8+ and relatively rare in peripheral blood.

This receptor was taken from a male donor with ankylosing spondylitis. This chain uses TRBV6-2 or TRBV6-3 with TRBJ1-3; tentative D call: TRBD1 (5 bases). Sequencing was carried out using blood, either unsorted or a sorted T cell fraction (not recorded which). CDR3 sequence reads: CASSYSGTNSGNTIYF. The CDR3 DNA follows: TGTGCCAGCAGTTACTCCGGGACCAACTCTGGAAACACCATATATTTT.